This T cell receptor (beta chain) derives from a study of CD8 T cells in Susac syndrome. On this clonotype itself: Its antigen is currently unknown.

Random hexamers were used to reverse transcribe roughly 0.45 to 1 ug of RNA. The authors amplified TCR beta CDR3 across 54 Vbeta and 13 Jbeta using immunoSEQ multiplex PCR. TCRdb reprocessed the immunoSEQ multiplex PCR reads via MiXCR and lists one record per CDR3 protein. This sample yields about 76,000 distinct CDR3 sequences, of which about 91% are seen a single time; about 0.47% belongs to the top ten. Peripheral blood CD8+ and CD4+ T cells were profiled by TCR beta sequencing. TEMRA cells were enriched by FACS, while CD8+ and CD4+ T cells were obtained through a negative isolation that was performed magnetically. Study-wide points: TCR sequencing and HLA analysis covered a relatively small number of individuals.

Germline-derived CDR1 and CDR2 are SGDLS and YYNGEE. Germline trimming cut 2 bases from V and 5 bases from J; bases unmatched to any gene: 4. CDR3 length: 14 residues. The chain joins TRBV9 to TRBJ2-7; the match to TRBD1 covers 10 bases. This clonotype was sampled from a human donor with multiple sclerosis. Source material: CD8+ T cells from PBMCs. CDR3 region: CASSVSTGGDEQYF. The CDR3 DNA is TGTGCCAGCAGCGTTTCGACAGGGGGCGACGAGCAGTACTTC.